Listed below are T cell receptor beta chains from one sample, sequenced in a study of Graves' ophthalmopathy and Graves' hyperthyroidism. TCRdb reanalysed the multiplex PCR reads using MiXCR and keeps one entry per CDR3 protein. The sample has about 370,000 distinct CDR3 sequences, about 18% seen once. Material for sequencing was peripheral blood. These receptors were collected from an adult woman with stable Graves' hyperthyroidism. The CDR3 runs from the conserved cysteine through the conserved F or W. Each record gives: V gene, J gene, D gene, clone size, CDR3 protein, CDR3 DNA. A D gene is named only where the DNA matches it firmly. Clone size is stated in some rows and not others, as once, few, many or a class when expanded.

TRBV6-5	TRBJ1-3	NA	many	CASSPPGQGTIYF	TGTGCCAGCAGTCCCCCCGGTCAAGGCACCATATATTTT
TRBV5-1	TRBJ2-7	NA	many	CASSPTKQGPGQYF	TGCGCCAGCAGCCCCACCAAACAGGGACCGGGGCAGTACTTC
TRBV14	TRBJ2-5	TRBD2	many	CASSHPTSGSGETQYF	TGTGCCAGCAGCCATCCCACTAGCGGGAGCGGGGAGACCCAGTACTTC
TRBV5-1	TRBJ1-1	NA	many	CASSDREGSTEAFF	TGCGCCAGCAGCGACAGAGAGGGCAGCACTGAAGCTTTCTTT
TRBV29-1	TRBJ2-2	TRBD2	few	CSVENPLAGHTGELFF	TGCAGCGTTGAAAATCCGTTAGCGGGACACACCGGGGAGCTGTTTTTT
TRBV28	TRBJ2-5	NA	NA	CASSPEGKTQYF	TGTGCCAGCAGCCCTGAAGGGAAGACCCAGTACTTC
TRBV6-5	TRBJ2-7	NA	many	CASSYSGTGGAEQYF	TGTGCCAGCAGTTACTCCGGGACTGGGGGCGCCGAGCAGTACTTC
TRBV7-9	TRBJ1-1	NA	many	CASSAYGASNTEAFF	TGTGCCAGCAGCGCATACGGGGCCTCGAACACTGAAGCTTTCTTT
TRBV7-3	TRBJ1-2	TRBD1	many	CARQGAQGYTF	TGTGCCAGACAGGGGGCGCAAGGCTACACCTTC
TRBV6-4	TRBJ2-3	TRBD1	few	CASSEDRGADTQYF	TGTGCCAGCAGTGAGGACAGGGGGGCAGATACGCAGTATTTT